Below, one T cell receptor beta chain is given with its context. This clonotype has ten or more counts. Its antigen is still unknown. No much larger clonotype is one base removed from it; base qualities were not supplied. This entry comes from a study of Graves' ophthalmopathy and Graves' hyperthyroidism (dated by TCRdb to 2016 to 2019). Regarding the research as a whole: Peripheral blood was collected before any treatment was given, at the time of initial diagnosis. To tell Graves' ophthalmopathy apart from Graves' hyperthyroidism, and to predict which patients would progress to ophthalmopathy, the study relied on TCR beta repertoire signatures. In total, some 140 blood samples were TCR-sequenced: roughly 45 ophthalmopathy, some 80 hyperthyroidism and some 17 hyperthyroidism-to-ophthalmopathy patients. To explore V-J signatures that separate ophthalmopathy from hyperthyroidism, a discovery set of 95 to 100 patients was enrolled, consisting of 40 to 45 with ophthalmopathy and fewer than 60 with stable hyperthyroidism. For independent validation, a separate cohort was made up of 18 hyperthyroidism patients plus 17 patients who later progressed from hyperthyroidism to ophthalmopathy. In more than five hyperthyroidism patients, T-cell repertoires of thyroid tissue and blood were compared. Following sample collection, hyperthyroidism patients were given methimazole at a starting dose of 30 mg daily, and ophthalmopathy patients were given high-dose intravenous methylprednisolone. The 100 or so discovery patients were divided at random into training and test sets in a 7:3 ratio.

TCR beta CDR3 regions were amplified from RNA transcripts for repertoire sequencing. HTBI primers and the Qiagen OneStep RT-PCR kit were used in a first-round RT-PCR, which was followed by a second-round multiplex PCR, size selection and purification. Libraries were sequenced paired-end with 100 bp reads on an Illumina HiSeq2000. Under the source paper's analysis protocol: SOAPnuke was used to process the reads, throwing out any read that had adapters, had uncalled bases, had a mean Phred below 15, or lacked an exact constant-primer or identifier match. COPE v1.2.5 was used to merge high-quality paired reads. Each unique nucleotide sequence was defined as a clonotype, and clonotypes were aligned to IMGT TRB V, D and J references with MiTCR v1.1. Analysis was restricted to V-J combinations with a frequency above 0.0001, which covered 99.2% of repertoires. For each V-J combination, a TCR clonal expansion and chaos score was defined as F50 clonal expansion divided by the chaos observed in the TCRdist matrix. Welch's t-statistics and random forest were used to reduce the features to about 14 V-J combinations, which were then used as input to a naive Bayes classifier. The similarity between thyroid and blood repertoires was quantified using the Morisita-Horn index. The public reads were quality trimmed at Q25 with fastp and then assembled into clones with MiXCR by TCRdb, keeping productive beta chains. Each CDR3 protein appears once, grouped with its most common genes and DNA. TCRdb, not the authors, supplied the V and J calls. The sample records over 450,000 distinct CDR3 sequences, roughly 14% of which are singletons. The ten largest clones add up to over 8% of the sample.

Measured from the cysteine to the phenylalanine, the CDR3 is 14 residues long. Only the CDR3 portion is preserved as DNA: 42 bases, with reading frame beginning at the first base. Ends trimmed: V by 6 bases, J by 1 base; bases unmatched to a gene: 5. Ophthalmopathy patients had moderately to severely active disease, Clinical Activity Score of at least 3, NOSPECS grade of at least 4, and disease duration under 3 months. Patients with other autoimmune diseases, uncontrolled infections, pregnancy or lactation were excluded from the study. Clinical symptoms, serum thyroxine, TRAb, thyroid ultrasound and orbital computed tomography were used for diagnosis. Ficoll-Paque density gradient centrifugation was used to isolate PBMCs from about 9.4 ml of fresh peripheral blood. Total RNA was extracted using Trizol reagent, and RNA quality was checked on an Agilent 2100 Bioanalyzer. General findings and caveats noted by the study authors: In validation, the model predicted ophthalmopathy progression with about 70% sensitivity and about 77% specificity; around twelve predicted patients were CT-confirmed with GO in a median of approximately six months. Most of the expanded thyroid clonotypes with a frequency above 0.001 were also detected in blood, and it was suggested that the thyroid immune response may be reflected by blood repertoires. Sample size was not statistically predetermined, and group allocation was not concealed from the investigators. In cross-validation, the 13-signature model distinguished ophthalmopathy from stable hyperthyroidism with 85% to 90% sensitivity and approximately 81% specificity, and in the test set the corresponding values were about 80% and 75%.

Material for sequencing was blood. The clonotype was recovered from a woman aged 30 to 39 with Graves' ophthalmopathy. Donor details come from another sample of the same person, matched by shared clones. The rearrangement joined TRBV12-3 or TRBV12-4 to TRBJ2-5; 7 of the junction bases match TRBD2. The CDR3: CASSILAVQETQYF. Read as DNA, the sequence is TGTGCCAGCAGCATCCTAGCGGTCCAAGAGACCCAGTACTTC.